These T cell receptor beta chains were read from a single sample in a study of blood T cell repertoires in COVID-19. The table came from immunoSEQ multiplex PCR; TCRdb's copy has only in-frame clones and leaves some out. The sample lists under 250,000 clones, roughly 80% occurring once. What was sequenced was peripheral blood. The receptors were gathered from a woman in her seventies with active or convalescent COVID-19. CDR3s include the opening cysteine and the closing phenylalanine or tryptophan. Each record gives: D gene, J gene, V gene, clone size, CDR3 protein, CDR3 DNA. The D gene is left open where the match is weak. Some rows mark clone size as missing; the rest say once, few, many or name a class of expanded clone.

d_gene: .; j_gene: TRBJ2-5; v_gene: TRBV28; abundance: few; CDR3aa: CASISHSQETQYF; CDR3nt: TGTGCCAGCATTTCGCACAGCCAAGAGACCCAGTACTTC
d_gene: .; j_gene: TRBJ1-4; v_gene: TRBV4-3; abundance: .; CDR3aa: CASSQGVLASEKLFF; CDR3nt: TGCGCCAGCAGCCAAGGGGTATTAGCCAGCGAAAAACTGTTTTTT
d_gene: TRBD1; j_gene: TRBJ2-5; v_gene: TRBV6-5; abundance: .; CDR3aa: CASSSDRGRQETQYF; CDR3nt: TGTGCCAGCAGTTCCGACAGGGGGCGGCAAGAGACCCAGTACTTC
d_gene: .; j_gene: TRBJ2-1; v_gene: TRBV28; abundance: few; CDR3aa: CASNTQGRRYNEQFF; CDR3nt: TGTGCCAGCAATACTCAGGGGCGCCGCTACAATGAGCAGTTCTTC
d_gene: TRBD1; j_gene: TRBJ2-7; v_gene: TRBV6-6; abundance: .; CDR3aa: CASSYSPGQGANEQYF; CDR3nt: TGTGCCAGCAGTTACTCCCCGGGACAGGGGGCTAACGAGCAGTACTTC
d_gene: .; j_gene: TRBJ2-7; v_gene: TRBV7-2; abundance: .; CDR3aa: CASSRGYEQYF; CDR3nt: TGTGCCAGCAGCCGGGGGTACGAGCAGTACTTC
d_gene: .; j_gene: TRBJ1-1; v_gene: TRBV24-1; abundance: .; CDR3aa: CATRRNTEAFF; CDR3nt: TGTGCCACCCGGAGGAACACTGAAGCTTTCTTT
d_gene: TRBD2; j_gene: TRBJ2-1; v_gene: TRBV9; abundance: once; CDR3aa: CASSEGLYSYNEQFF; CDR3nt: TGTGCCAGCAGCGAGGGACTATACTCCTACAATGAGCAGTTCTTC
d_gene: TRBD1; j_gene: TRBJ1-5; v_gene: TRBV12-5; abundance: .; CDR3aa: CASGQPNTGGLPQHF; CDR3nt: TGTGCTAGTGGTCAACCTAACACAGGGGGACTTCCCCAGCATTTT
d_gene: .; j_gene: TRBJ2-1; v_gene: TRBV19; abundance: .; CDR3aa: CASKPRTGYNEQFF; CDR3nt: TGTGCCAGTAAGCCAAGGACTGGCTACAATGAGCAGTTCTTC
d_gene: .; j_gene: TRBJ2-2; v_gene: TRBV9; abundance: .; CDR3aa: CASSTRGSWTGELFF; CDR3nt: TGTGCCAGCAGCACCCGGGGGAGTTGGACCGGGGAGCTGTTTTTT
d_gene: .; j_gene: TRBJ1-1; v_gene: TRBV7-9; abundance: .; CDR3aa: CASSPAAGSTEAFF; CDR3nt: TGTGCCAGCAGCCCCGCAGCAGGGTCCACTGAAGCTTTCTTT
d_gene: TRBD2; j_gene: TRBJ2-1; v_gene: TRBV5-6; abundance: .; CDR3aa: CASSFTAGEWNEQFF; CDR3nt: TGTGCCAGCAGCTTTACAGCGGGAGAATGGAATGAGCAGTTCTTC
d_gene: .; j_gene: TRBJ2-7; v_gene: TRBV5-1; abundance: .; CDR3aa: CASSSGQSYEQYF; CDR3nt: TGCGCCAGCAGCTCAGGTCAGTCCTACGAGCAGTACTTC
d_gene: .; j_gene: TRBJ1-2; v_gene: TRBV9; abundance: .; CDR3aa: CASSRSDSNYGYTF; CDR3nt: TGTGCCAGCAGCCGGTCGGACAGTAACTATGGCTACACCTTC
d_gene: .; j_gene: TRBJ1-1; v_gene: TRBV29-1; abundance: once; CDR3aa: CSGYRPGGTEAFF; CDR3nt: TGCAGCGGATACAGGCCCGGGGGCACTGAAGCTTTCTTT
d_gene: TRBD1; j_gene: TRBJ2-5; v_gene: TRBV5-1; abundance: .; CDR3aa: CASKGGFETQYF; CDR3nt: TGCGCCAGCAAAGGGGGCTTCGAGACCCAGTACTTC
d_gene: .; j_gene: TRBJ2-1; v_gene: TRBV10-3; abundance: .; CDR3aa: CAIMGHSGSYNEQFF; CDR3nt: TGTGCCATCATGGGTCACAGCGGAAGCTACAATGAGCAGTTCTTC
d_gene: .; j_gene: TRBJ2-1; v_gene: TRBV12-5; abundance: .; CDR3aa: CASGLERGTLYNEQFF; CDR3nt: TGTGCTAGTGGTTTGGAAAGGGGGACCCTCTACAATGAGCAGTTCTTC
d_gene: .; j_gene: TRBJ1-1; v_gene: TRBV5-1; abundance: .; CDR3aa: CASSLVMNTEAFF; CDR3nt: TGCGCCAGCAGCTTGGTCATGAACACTGAAGCTTTCTTT
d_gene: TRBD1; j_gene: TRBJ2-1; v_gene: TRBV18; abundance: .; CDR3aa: CASSPNTGGWSYNEQFF; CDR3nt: TGTGCCAGCTCACCAAATACAGGGGGTTGGTCCTACAATGAGCAGTTCTTC
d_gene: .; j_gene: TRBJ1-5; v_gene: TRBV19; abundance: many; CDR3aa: CASSMGLHSNQPQHF; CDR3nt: TGTGCCAGTAGTATGGGCCTGCATAGCAATCAGCCCCAGCATTTT
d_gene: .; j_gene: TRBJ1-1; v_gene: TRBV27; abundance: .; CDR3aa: CASGTRYDTEAFF; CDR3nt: TGTGCCAGCGGGACACGGTACGACACTGAAGCTTTCTTT
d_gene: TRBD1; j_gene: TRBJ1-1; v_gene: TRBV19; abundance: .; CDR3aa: CASSPDRAFYMNTEAFF; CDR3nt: TGTGCCAGTAGCCCAGACAGGGCTTTCTATATGAACACTGAAGCTTTCTTT
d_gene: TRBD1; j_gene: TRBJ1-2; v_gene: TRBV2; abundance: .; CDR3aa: CASRVDRGGNYGYTF; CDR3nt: TGTGCCAGCAGGGTTGACAGGGGTGGCAACTATGGCTACACCTTC
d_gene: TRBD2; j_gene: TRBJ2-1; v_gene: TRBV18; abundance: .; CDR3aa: CASSPGLARNEQFF; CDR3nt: TGTGCCAGCTCACCCGGACTAGCCCGCAATGAGCAGTTCTTC
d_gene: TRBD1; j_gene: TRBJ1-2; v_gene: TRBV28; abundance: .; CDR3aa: CASSPDRANGYTF; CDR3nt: TGTGCCAGCAGCCCCGACAGGGCGAATGGCTACACCTTC
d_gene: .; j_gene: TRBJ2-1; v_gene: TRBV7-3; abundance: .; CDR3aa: CASSEHAAAGALLNEQFF; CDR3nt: TGTGCCAGCAGCGAGCATGCGGCGGCGGGGGCCTTACTAAATGAGCAGTTCTTC
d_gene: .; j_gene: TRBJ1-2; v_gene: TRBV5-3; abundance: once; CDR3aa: CARSLGQGNYGYTF; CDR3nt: TGTGCCAGAAGCTTGGGGCAGGGAAACTATGGCTACACCTTC
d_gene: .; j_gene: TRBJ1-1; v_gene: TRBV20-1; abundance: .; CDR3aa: CSVSDRSQAFF; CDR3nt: TGCAGTGTTTCCGACAGGTCCCAAGCTTTCTTT
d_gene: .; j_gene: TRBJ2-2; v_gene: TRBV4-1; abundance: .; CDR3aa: CASSRLIPNTGELFF; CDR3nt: TGCGCCAGCAGTCGACTAATCCCGAACACCGGGGAGCTGTTTTTT
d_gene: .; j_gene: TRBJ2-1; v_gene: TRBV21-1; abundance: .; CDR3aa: CASEESGLAGDLQFF; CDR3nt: TGTGCCAGCGAGGAGTCGGGACTAGCGGGAGATTTGCAGTTCTTC
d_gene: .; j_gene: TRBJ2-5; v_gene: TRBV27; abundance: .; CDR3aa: CASSPSRETQYF; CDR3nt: TGTGCCAGCAGTCCCTCGAGGGAGACCCAGTACTTC
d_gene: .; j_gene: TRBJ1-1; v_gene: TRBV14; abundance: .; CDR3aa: CASSPYAGTEAFF; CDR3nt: TGTGCCAGCAGCCCCTATGCGGGGACTGAAGCTTTCTTT
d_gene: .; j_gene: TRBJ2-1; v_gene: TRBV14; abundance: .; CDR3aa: CASSQDWGGDYNEQFF; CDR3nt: TGTGCCAGCAGCCAAGATTGGGGGGGCGACTACAATGAGCAGTTCTTC